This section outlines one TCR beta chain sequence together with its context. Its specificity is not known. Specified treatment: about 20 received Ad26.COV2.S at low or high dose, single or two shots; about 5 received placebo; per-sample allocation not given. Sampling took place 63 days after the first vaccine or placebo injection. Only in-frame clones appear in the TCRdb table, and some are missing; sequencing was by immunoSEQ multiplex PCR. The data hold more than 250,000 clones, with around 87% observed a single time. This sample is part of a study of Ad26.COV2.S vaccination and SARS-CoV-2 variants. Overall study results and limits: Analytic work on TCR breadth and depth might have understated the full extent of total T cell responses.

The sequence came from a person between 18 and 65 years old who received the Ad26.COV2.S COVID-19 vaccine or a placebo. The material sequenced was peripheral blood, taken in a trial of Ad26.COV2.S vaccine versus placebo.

CDR3 in DNA: TGTGCCAGCAGCTCCAAGACAGAAGGTGCACAGCCCCAGCATTTT. Its translation: CASSSKTEGAQPQHF. V is TRBV7-9 and J is TRBJ1-5; tentatively, D is TRBD1 (5 bases). Germline V CDR1 and CDR2: SEHNR, FQNEAQ (reference sequence). The V end lost 4 bases, the J end lost 7 bases, and 17 bases lay between the germline ends. The CDR3 spans 15 residues. Full variable domain (missing parts from reference TRBV7-9 and TRBJ1-5): DTGVSQNPRHKITKRGQNVTFRCDPISEHNRLYWYRQTLGQGPEFLTYFQNEAQLEKSRLLSDRFSAERPKGSFSTLEIQRTEQGDSAMYLCASSSKTEGAQPQHFGDGTRLSIL.